This T cell receptor beta chain was documented in a study of cytomegalovirus exposure and HLA in healthy donors. General study findings and limits: Most observed TCR sequences were rare, whereas some public TCRs were detected in many donors.

The study drew the donors from its approximately 110-subject validation cohort, separate from the approximately 670-subject first cohort. Per the germline V gene, CDR1 is MNHEY and CDR2 is SVGAGI. CDR3 length: 14 amino acids. Trimming took off 0 bases at V and 10 bases at J, with 13 bases between the two ends. The method was immunoSEQ multiplex PCR; TCRdb's version includes in-frame clones alone and lacks a portion of them. The sample holds 200,000 to 300,000 clones; around 90% are singletons and the top ten take 3% to 3.5%. A word on this clone: The antigen remains unidentified.

The sequenced material came from PBMCs. The origin of this receptor is a woman in her twenties or thirties in good health and CMV-seronegative. The V call is TRBV6-5, the J call TRBJ2-1; tentatively, D is TRBD1 (5 bases). CDR3 nucleotide sequence: TGTGCCAGCAGTTACTCGGCAGGGCGTTCGGAGCAGTTCTTC. Translated, it gives CASSYSAGRSEQFF.